This is a list of T cell receptor beta chains from one sample in a study of T cell repertoires and HLA-DP antigens. The data were produced by immunoSEQ multiplex PCR, yet TCRdb's version contains in-frame clones alone and is incomplete. The sample lists some 2,000 clones, 65% to 75% occurring once. Sequencing was carried out using CD137- CD4+ T cells from cultured PBMCs. The receptors shown here come from a man between 50 and 59 years old in good health and CMV-seronegative. Both conserved end residues are part of each CDR3. The D gene is left open where the match is weak. Expanded clones get a size class; other rows say once, few or many, or leave the size out.

TRBJ2-5	TRBD2	TRBV7-2	NA	CASSLASGFQETQYF	TGTGCCAGCAGCTTGGCTAGCGGCTTTCAAGAGACCCAGTACTTC
TRBJ2-7	NA	TRBV6-5	NA	CASSYQGPGRGSEQYF	TGTGCCAGCAGCTACCAGGGGCCCGGACGGGGGTCCGAGCAGTACTTC
TRBJ2-2	NA	TRBV7-2	few	CASSPGTAGELFF	TGTGCCAGCAGCCCTGGGACGGCCGGGGAGCTGTTTTTT
TRBJ2-7	NA	TRBV10-3	NA	CAISESGLSSYEQYF	TGTGCCATCAGTGAGTCGGGGTTAAGCTCCTACGAGCAGTACTTC
TRBJ2-3	NA	TRBV7-2	NA	CASSLVLTDTQYF	TGTGCCAGCAGCTTAGTGCTCACAGATACGCAGTATTTT
TRBJ2-4	TRBD1	TRBV6-6	NA	CASTKLQGAAKNIQYF	TGTGCCAGCACTAAGCTACAGGGGGCCGCCAAAAACATTCAGTACTTC
TRBJ2-7	NA	TRBV9	NA	CASSVAAYEQYF	TGTGCCAGCAGCGTAGCGGCCTACGAGCAGTACTTC
TRBJ1-1	NA	TRBV28	NA	CASSFQGMGLNTEAFF	TGTGCCAGCAGTTTCCAGGGGATGGGGCTGAACACTGAAGCTTTCTTT
TRBJ1-3	NA	TRBV4-3	NA	CASSQVGGLGNTIYF	TGCGCCAGCAGCCAAGTAGGGGGGCTTGGAAACACCATATATTTT
TRBJ2-7	NA	TRBV2	few	CASRETRYEQYF	TGTGCCAGCAGGGAGACTCGTTACGAGCAGTACTTC
TRBJ2-7	NA	TRBV5-5	NA	CASSRGLGNSYEQYF	TGCGCCAGCAGCCGGGGCTTGGGAAACTCCTACGAGCAGTACTTC
TRBJ2-2	NA	TRBV4-1	NA	CASSQDWAGYTGELFF	TGCGCCAGCAGCCAAGATTGGGCAGGGTACACCGGGGAGCTGTTTTTT
TRBJ2-5	TRBD1	TRBV7-2	NA	CASSLQRDRRGETQYF	TGTGCCAGCAGCTTACAGAGGGACAGGCGAGGGGAGACCCAGTACTTC
TRBJ2-5	NA	TRBV11-1	NA	CASSSWDLWTQYF	TGTGCCAGCAGCTCTTGGGACCTGTGGACCCAGTACTTC
TRBJ1-1	NA	TRBV19	NA	CATRLGEGDTEAFF	TGTGCCACCAGACTGGGGGAGGGCGACACTGAAGCTTTCTTT
TRBJ2-7	NA	TRBV30	NA	CAWTREYEQYF	TGTGCCTGGACTAGGGAATACGAGCAGTACTTC
TRBJ2-7	NA	TRBV28	NA	CASSLQGPSSYEQYF	TGTGCCAGCAGTTTACAGGGGCCAAGCTCCTACGAGCAGTACTTC
TRBJ2-3	TRBD2	TRBV27	NA	CASSYIGGGTQYF	TGTGCCAGCAGTTATATCGGGGGGGGTACGCAGTATTTT
TRBJ2-7	NA	TRBV4-3	NA	CASSQYGSATYEQYF	TGCGCCAGCAGCCAATATGGGTCAGCGACCTACGAGCAGTACTTC
TRBJ1-5	NA	TRBV7-9	NA	CASAEGGYSNQPQHF	TGTGCCAGCGCAGAAGGTGGTTATAGCAATCAGCCCCAGCATTTT
TRBJ2-5	NA	TRBV13	NA	CASSPSMTETQYF	TGTGCCAGCAGCCCCTCGATGACAGAGACCCAGTACTTC
TRBJ2-7	TRBD2	TRBV6-6	NA	CASSISGGNYEQYF	TGTGCCAGCAGCATTAGCGGGGGGAACTACGAGCAGTACTTC
TRBJ2-1	NA	TRBV2	NA	CASSEVGLGNEQFF	TGTGCCAGCAGTGAAGTTGGGTTGGGCAATGAGCAGTTCTTC
TRBJ2-2	NA	TRBV9	NA	CASSVLSGELFF	TGTGCCAGCAGCGTCCTTTCCGGGGAGCTGTTTTTT
TRBJ2-1	NA	TRBV4-2	NA	CASSLRGANEQFF	TGTGCCAGCAGCTTACGGGGGGCAAATGAGCAGTTCTTC
TRBJ2-7	NA	TRBV11-3	once	CASSLAGATGEQYF	TGTGCCAGCAGCTTAGCTGGGGCTACCGGCGAGCAGTACTTC
TRBJ2-3	TRBD1	TRBV18	NA	CASSDRDRARHTQYF	TGTGCCAGCTCAGATCGAGACAGGGCTCGGCATACGCAGTATTTT
TRBJ1-4	NA	TRBV7-9	NA	CASSFAGRGPPNEKLFF	TGTGCCAGCAGCTTCGCCGGTCGGGGACCCCCTAATGAAAAACTGTTTTTT
TRBJ2-1	NA	TRBV4-3	NA	CASSQERRNEQFF	TGCGCCAGCAGCCAGGAAAGACGGAATGAGCAGTTCTTC
TRBJ2-5	TRBD2	TRBV28	NA	CASSFTPGTSGWYQETQYF	TGTGCCAGCAGTTTTACACCCGGGACTAGCGGTTGGTACCAAGAGACCCAGTACTTC
TRBJ1-4	NA	TRBV7-6	NA	CASSLGTGNEKLFF	TGTGCCAGCAGCTTGGGGACGGGGAATGAAAAACTGTTTTTT
TRBJ2-3	TRBD2	TRBV7-7	once	CASSSGSGATDTQYF	TGTGCTAGCAGCTCCGGTAGCGGGGCCACAGATACGCAGTATTTT
TRBJ2-7	NA	TRBV19	NA	CASGRTNAEQYF	TGTGCCTCGGGCAGGACAAACGCCGAGCAGTACTTC
TRBJ2-7	NA	TRBV11-2	NA	CASSSLLGTTYEQYF	TGTGCCAGCAGCTCGCTTCTAGGGACGACCTACGAGCAGTACTTC
TRBJ1-3	TRBD1	TRBV6-1	medium-sized	CASRLGQASGNTIYF	TGTGCCAGCAGGTTAGGACAGGCCTCTGGAAACACCATATATTTT
TRBJ2-5	NA	TRBV7-2	NA	CASSSRLGEETQYF	TGTGCCAGCAGCTCCAGACTAGGGGAAGAGACCCAGTACTTC
TRBJ1-1	NA	TRBV19	NA	CASMGDKSSEAFF	TGTGCCAGTATGGGGGACAAAAGTTCTGAAGCTTTCTTT
TRBJ2-4	NA	TRBV5-8	NA	CASSFHQNIQYF	TGTGCCAGCAGCTTTCACCAAAACATTCAGTACTTC
TRBJ2-7	NA	TRBV28	NA	CASTTGRYEQYF	TGTGCCAGCACGACAGGCCGCTACGAGCAGTACTTC
TRBJ2-1	TRBD2	TRBV19	NA	CASSVTSGRVDNEQFF	TGTGCCAGTAGTGTGACTAGCGGGAGGGTCGACAATGAGCAGTTCTTC
TRBJ2-7	TRBD2	TRBV15	NA	CATSRDSRGSREQYF	TGTGCCACCAGCAGAGATAGCCGCGGGAGCCGCGAGCAGTACTTC
TRBJ1-2	TRBD1	TRBV15	NA	CATSSHLGQGNYGYTF	TGTGCCACCAGCAGCCACCTGGGACAGGGTAACTATGGCTACACCTTC
TRBJ1-1	NA	TRBV25-1	NA	CASSTGAGTEAFF	TGTGCCAGTTCGACGGGGGCGGGCACTGAAGCTTTCTTT
TRBJ1-1	NA	TRBV18	NA	CASSPQTNTEAFF	TGTGCCAGCTCACCACAGACGAACACTGAAGCTTTCTTT
TRBJ2-1	NA	TRBV5-4	few	CASTDRQGGNEQFF	TGTGCCAGCACAGACAGGCAAGGGGGCAATGAGCAGTTCTTC
TRBJ2-5	NA	TRBV4-1	NA	CASSPSSAQETQYF	TGCGCCAGCAGCCCTTCTAGCGCTCAAGAGACCCAGTACTTC
TRBJ1-4	TRBD1	TRBV7-6	NA	CASSLQGGNEKLFF	TGTGCCAGCAGCTTACAGGGGGGGAATGAAAAACTGTTTTTT
TRBJ2-5	TRBD1	TRBV7-6	NA	CASSKGQGLETQYF	TGTGCCAGCAGTAAAGGACAGGGGTTGGAGACCCAGTACTTC
TRBJ2-5	NA	TRBV4-2	NA	CASSLEGTVKETQYF	TGTGCCAGCAGCTTGGAGGGGACAGTTAAAGAGACCCAGTACTTC
TRBJ1-5	NA	TRBV6-6	NA	CASSPGGAQPQHF	TGTGCCAGCAGCCCCGGTGGGGCGCAGCCCCAGCATTTT
TRBJ2-1	NA	TRBV11-2	NA	CASSLAVLRINEQFF	TGTGCCAGCAGCTTAGCAGTGTTGAGGATCAATGAGCAGTTCTTC
TRBJ2-5	NA	TRBV7-9	hyperexpanded	CASSSPPGETQYF	TGTGCCAGCAGCTCCCCCCCGGGGGAGACCCAGTACTTC
TRBJ2-5	NA	TRBV5-8	NA	CASSKEQGRGETQYF	TGTGCCAGCAGTAAAGAGCAGGGGCGCGGAGAGACCCAGTACTTC
TRBJ1-2	TRBD1	TRBV4-3	once	CASSQVLGQGTYGYTF	TGCGCCAGCAGCCAAGTGTTGGGACAGGGCACCTATGGCTACACCTTC
TRBJ2-2	TRBD1	TRBV5-1	NA	CASSTDRGQDGELFF	TGCGCCAGCAGCACCGACAGGGGGCAGGACGGGGAGCTGTTTTTT
TRBJ2-1	NA	TRBV7-2	NA	CASSPASPSSYNEQFF	TGTGCCAGCAGCCCAGCCTCGCCTAGCTCCTACAATGAGCAGTTCTTC
TRBJ2-7	NA	TRBV7-9	NA	CASSSQQGYEQYF	TGTGCCAGCAGCTCGCAACAGGGCTACGAGCAGTACTTC